The 4 T cell receptor beta chains listed next were all sequenced from one sample in a study of blood T cell repertoires in COVID-19. The assay was immunoSEQ multiplex PCR, and TCRdb's table has in-frame clones only and misses some. Of 200,000 to 300,000 clones in the sample, about nine tenths were seen once. Sequencing was performed on peripheral blood. The origin of the receptors is a woman in her thirties or forties with acute or convalescent COVID-19.

V gene TRBV19 combines with J gene TRBJ2-2; the match to TRBD1 covers 9 bases. Per the germline V gene, CDR1 is LNHDA and CDR2 is SQIVND (reference sequence). The J segment lost 1 base and the V segment lost 8 bases, leaving 5 bases of the junction unmatched. This CDR3 comprises 15 residues. In DNA, the CDR3 is TGTGCCAGTGCGGGACAGGGAAGGAACACCGGGGAGCTGTTTTTT. Amino acids: CASAGQGRNTGELFF.

The gene calls are TRBV2 and TRBJ1-2; TRBD1 agrees at 7 bases. CDR3 length equals 18 residues. V lost 6 bases to trimming and J lost 4 bases; unmatched junction nucleotides: 20. In germline, CDR1 is SNHLY, CDR2 FYNNEI. CDR3: CASRKELIRDSTLYGYTF. In DNA form, the CDR3 reads TGTGCCAGCAGGAAGGAACTAATCCGGGACAGCACACTCTATGGCTACACCTTC. The variable domain in full, completed from reference TRBV2 and TRBJ1-2, reads EPEVTQTPSHQVTQMGQEVILRCVPISNHLYFYWYRQILGQKVEFLVSFYNNEISEKSEIFDDQFSVERPDGSNFTLKIRSTKLEDSAMYFCASRKELIRDSTLYGYTFGSGTRLTVV.

The chain employs TRBV7-2 and TRBJ2-2, with D uncertain. V was cut by 2 bases and J by 7 bases, with 17 bases left in between. Germline CDR1 is SGHTA and CDR2 is FQGNSA. CDR3 length equals 16 residues. The DNA for the CDR3 is TGTGCCAGCAGCTTAATACCTTTTTACAGTGGCGGGGAGCTGTTTTTT. Translating it yields CASSLIPFYSGGELFF.

The genes are TRBV9 and TRBJ2-5; tentative D call: TRBD1 (5 bases). Germline V gene sequence: CDR1 SGDLS, CDR2 YYNGEE. The CDR3 is 15 residues long. V was shortened by 0 bases and J by 5 bases, with 14 bases between the two germline ends. Here the CDR3 DNA reads TGTGCCAGCAGCGTAGAAGGGGCAGTCGGGGAGACCCAGTACTTC. Amino acids: CASSVEGAVGETQYF.